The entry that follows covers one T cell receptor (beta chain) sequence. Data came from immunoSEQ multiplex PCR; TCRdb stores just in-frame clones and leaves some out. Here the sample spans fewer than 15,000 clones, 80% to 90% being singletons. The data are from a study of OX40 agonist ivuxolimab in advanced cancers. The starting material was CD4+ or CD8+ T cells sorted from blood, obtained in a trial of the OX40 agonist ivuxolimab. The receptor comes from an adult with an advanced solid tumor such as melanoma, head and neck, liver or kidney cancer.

CDR3 bases: TGTGCCACATCTGGGGCCTCCCGGCCCTACGAGCAGTACTTC. Translating it yields CATSGASRPYEQYF. The chain uses TRBV11-3 and TRBJ2-7; TRBD1 might be the D (5 bases). Deletions cut 10 bases from V and 2 bases from J, with 18 bases between. The CDR3 contains 14 residues. The V gene's germline CDR1 is SGHNT and CDR2 YENEEA.